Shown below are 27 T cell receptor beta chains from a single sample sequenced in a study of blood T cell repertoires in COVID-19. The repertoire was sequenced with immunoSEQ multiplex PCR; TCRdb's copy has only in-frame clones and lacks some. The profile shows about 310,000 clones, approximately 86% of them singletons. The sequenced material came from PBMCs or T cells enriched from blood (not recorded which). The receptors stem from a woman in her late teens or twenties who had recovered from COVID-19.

CDR3 amino acids: CASSAIRDFPEAFF. CDR3 sequence (DNA): TGTGCCAGCAGTGCAATCCGGGACTTCCCTGAAGCTTTCTTT. The genes are TRBV28 and TRBJ1-1, with D maybe TRBD1 (5 bases). CDR1 MDHEN and CDR2 SYDVKM come from the germline V gene. CDR3 length: 14 amino acids. The V end lost 5 bases, the J end lost 6 bases, and 16 bases lay between the germline ends.

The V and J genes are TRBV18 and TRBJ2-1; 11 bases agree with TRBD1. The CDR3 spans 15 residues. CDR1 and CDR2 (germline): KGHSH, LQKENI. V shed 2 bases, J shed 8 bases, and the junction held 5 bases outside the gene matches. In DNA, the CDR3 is TGTGCCAGCTCACCAAGCGGGACAGGGGGTCATGAGCAGTTCTTC. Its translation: CASSPSGTGGHEQFF.

CDR3 residues: CASSVRETGYGYTF. The DNA for the CDR3 is TGTGCCAGCAGTGTCCGGGAGACGGGCTATGGCTACACCTTC. This rearrangement joins TRBV6-2 or TRBV6-3 to TRBJ1-2; D unclear. V gave up 5 bases and J gave up 4 bases, with 14 bases separating them. Germline V lookup: CDR1 MNHEY, CDR2 SVGEGT. CDR3 length: 14 amino acids.

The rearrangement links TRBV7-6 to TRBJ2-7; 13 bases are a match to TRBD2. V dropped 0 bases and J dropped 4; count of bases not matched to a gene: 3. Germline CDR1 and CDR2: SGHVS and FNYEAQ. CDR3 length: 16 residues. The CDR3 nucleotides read TGTGCCAGCAGCTTAGCAAGACTAGCGGGGGGATACGAGCAGTACTTC. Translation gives CASSLARLAGGYEQYF.

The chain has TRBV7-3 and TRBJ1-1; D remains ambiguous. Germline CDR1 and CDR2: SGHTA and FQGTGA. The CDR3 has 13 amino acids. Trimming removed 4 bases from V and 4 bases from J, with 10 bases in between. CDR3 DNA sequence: TGTGCCAGCAGCTCCGGGTCCCGCACTGAAGCTTTCTTT. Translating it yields CASSSGSRTEAFF.

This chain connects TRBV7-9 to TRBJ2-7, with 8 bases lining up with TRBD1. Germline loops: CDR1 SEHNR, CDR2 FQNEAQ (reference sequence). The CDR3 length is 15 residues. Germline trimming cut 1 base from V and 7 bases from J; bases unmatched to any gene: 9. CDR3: CASSLGQGASQEQYF. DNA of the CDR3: TGTGCCAGCAGCTTAGGGCAGGGGGCTTCACAAGAGCAGTACTTC.

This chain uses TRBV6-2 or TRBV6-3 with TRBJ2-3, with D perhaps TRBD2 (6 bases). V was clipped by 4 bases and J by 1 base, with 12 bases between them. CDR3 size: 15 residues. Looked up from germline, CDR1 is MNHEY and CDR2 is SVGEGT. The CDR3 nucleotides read TGTGCCAGCAGTTTGGAGGGAAGGGGCACAGATACGCAGTATTTT. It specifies CASSLEGRGTDTQYF.

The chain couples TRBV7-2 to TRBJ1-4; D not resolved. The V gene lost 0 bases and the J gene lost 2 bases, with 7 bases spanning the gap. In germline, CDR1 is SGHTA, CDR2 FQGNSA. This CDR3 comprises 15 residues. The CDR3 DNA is TGTGCCAGCAGCTTAGCGGCATCCACTAATGAAAAACTGTTTTTT. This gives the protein CASSLAASTNEKLFF.

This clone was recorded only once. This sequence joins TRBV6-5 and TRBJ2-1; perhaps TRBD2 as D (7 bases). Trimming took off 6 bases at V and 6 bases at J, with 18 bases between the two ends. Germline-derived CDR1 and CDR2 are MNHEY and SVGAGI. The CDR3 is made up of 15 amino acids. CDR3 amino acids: CASSWGGAGGNEQFF. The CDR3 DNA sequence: TGTGCCAGCAGCTGGGGGGGCGCCGGTGGCAATGAGCAGTTCTTC.

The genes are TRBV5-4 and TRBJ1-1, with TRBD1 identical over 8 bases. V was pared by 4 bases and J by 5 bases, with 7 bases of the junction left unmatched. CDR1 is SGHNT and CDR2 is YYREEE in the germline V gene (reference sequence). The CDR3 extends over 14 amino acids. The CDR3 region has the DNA TGTGCCAGCAGCCCCAGGGGGCAGAGAACTGAAGCTTTCTTT. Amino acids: CASSPRGQRTEAFF.

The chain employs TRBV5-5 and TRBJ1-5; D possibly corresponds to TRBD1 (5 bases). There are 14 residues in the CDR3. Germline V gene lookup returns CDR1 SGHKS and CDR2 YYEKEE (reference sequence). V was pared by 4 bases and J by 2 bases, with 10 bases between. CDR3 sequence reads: CASSRDSRNQPQHF. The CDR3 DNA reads TGTGCCAGCAGCCGAGACAGTCGCAATCAGCCCCAGCATTTT.

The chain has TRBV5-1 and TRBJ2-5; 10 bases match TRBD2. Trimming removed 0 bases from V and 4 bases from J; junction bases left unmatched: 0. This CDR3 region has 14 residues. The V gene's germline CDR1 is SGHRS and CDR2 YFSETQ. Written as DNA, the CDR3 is TGCGCCAGCAGCTTGGGACTAGCGGGAGAGACCCAGTACTTC. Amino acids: CASSLGLAGETQYF.

For the CDR3, the DNA is TGTGCCAGTCTAGACAGGGCCTCACTGAACACTGAAGCTTTCTTT. As protein: CASLDRASLNTEAFF. This chain links TRBV6-5 with TRBJ1-1; 7 nucleotides align to TRBD1. This CDR3 has 15 amino acids. The germline CDR1 and CDR2 sequences are MNHEY and SVGAGI. V lost 9 bases to trimming and J lost 0 bases; unmatched junction nucleotides: 10.

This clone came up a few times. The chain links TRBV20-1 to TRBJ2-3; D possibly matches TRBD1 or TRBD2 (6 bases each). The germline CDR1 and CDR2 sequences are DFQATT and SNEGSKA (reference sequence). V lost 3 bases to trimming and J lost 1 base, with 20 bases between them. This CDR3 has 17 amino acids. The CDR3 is CSASGGPLGSGTDTQYF. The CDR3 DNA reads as TGCAGTGCTAGTGGGGGGCCCTTGGGTTCGGGCACAGATACGCAGTATTTT.

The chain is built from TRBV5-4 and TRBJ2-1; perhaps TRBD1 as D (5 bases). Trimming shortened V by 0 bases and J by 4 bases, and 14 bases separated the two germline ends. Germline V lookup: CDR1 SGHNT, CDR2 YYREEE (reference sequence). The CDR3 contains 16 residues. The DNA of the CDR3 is TGTGCCAGCAGCTTGGCCCTGGTAGGGGCGTACAATGAGCAGTTCTTC. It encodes CASSLALVGAYNEQFF.

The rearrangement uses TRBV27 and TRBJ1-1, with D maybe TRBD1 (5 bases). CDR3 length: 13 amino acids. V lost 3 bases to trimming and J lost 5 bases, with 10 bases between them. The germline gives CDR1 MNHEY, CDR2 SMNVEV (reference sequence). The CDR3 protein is CASSFSHRTEAFF. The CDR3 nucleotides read TGTGCCAGCAGTTTCTCCCACAGGACTGAAGCTTTCTTT.

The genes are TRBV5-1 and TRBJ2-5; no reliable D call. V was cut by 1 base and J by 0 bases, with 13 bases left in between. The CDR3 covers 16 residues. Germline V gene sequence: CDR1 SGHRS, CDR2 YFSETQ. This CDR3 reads CASSLYGLQYQETQYF. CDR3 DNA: TGCGCCAGCAGCTTGTATGGGCTACAGTACCAAGAGACCCAGTACTTC.

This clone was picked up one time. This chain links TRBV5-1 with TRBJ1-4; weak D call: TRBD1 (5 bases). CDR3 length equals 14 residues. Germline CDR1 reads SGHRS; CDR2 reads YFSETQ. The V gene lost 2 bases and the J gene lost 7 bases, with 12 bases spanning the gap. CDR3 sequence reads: CASSFQGSGEKLFF. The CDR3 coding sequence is TGCGCCAGCAGCTTTCAGGGTAGCGGTGAAAAACTGTTTTTT.

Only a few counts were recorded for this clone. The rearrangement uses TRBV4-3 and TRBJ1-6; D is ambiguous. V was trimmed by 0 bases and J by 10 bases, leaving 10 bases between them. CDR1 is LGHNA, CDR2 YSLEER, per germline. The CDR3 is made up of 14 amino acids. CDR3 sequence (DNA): TGCGCCAGCAGCCAAGATTGGGAGTCGTCACCCCTCCACTTT. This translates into CASSQDWESSPLHF.

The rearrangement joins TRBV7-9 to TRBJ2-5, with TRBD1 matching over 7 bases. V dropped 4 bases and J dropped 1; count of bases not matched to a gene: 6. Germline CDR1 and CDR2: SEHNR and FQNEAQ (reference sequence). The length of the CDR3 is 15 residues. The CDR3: CASSSGQWGQETQYF. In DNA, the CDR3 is TGTGCCAGCAGCTCGGGACAGTGGGGCCAAGAGACCCAGTACTTC.

CDR3 bases: TGTGCCAGCAGCCCGGACGGGAGTTTAAGGTCACCCCTCCACTTT. Translated, it gives CASSPDGSLRSPLHF. The chain employs TRBV5-6 and TRBJ1-6; D gene uncertain. The CDR3 has 15 residues. The germline gives CDR1 SGHDT, CDR2 YYEEEE. Trimming took 4 bases from V and 10 from J, leaving 18 bases between them.

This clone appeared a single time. The CDR3 here is CASSWAVRGNSPLHF. Written as DNA, the CDR3 is TGTGCCAGCAGTTGGGCGGTCAGGGGGAATTCACCCCTCCACTTT. This chain uses TRBV28 with TRBJ1-6; 7 bases fit TRBD1. The CDR3 runs 15 residues. CDR1 and CDR2 (germline): MDHEN, SYDVKM. The V gene end was trimmed by 4 bases and the J gene end by 7 bases; junction bases not matched to a gene: 7.

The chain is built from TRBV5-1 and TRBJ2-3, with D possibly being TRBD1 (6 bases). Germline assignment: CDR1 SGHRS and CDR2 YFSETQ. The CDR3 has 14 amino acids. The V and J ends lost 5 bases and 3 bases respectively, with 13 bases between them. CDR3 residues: CASRQGGRTDTQYF. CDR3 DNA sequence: TGCGCCAGCAGGCAAGGGGGTCGGACAGATACGCAGTATTTT.

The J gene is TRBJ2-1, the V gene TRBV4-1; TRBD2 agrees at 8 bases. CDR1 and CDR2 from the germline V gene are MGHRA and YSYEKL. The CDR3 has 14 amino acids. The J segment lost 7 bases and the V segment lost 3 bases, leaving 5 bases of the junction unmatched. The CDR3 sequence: CASSQGGRFNEQFF. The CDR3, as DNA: TGCGCCAGCAGCCAGGGCGGGAGGTTTAATGAGCAGTTCTTC.

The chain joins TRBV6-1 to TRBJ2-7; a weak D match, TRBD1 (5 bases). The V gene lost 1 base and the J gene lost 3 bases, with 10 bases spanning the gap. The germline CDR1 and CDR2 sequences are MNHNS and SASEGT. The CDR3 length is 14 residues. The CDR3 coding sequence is TGTGCCAGCAGTGAAGGCGGACATGTCTACGAGCAGTACTTC. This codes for CASSEGGHVYEQYF.

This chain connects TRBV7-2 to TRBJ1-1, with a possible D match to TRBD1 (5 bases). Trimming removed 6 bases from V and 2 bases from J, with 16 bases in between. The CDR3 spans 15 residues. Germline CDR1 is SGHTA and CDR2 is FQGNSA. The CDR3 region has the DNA TGTGCCAGCAGGTTGAGCCCAGGGCAAAACACTGAAGCTTTCTTT. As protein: CASRLSPGQNTEAFF.

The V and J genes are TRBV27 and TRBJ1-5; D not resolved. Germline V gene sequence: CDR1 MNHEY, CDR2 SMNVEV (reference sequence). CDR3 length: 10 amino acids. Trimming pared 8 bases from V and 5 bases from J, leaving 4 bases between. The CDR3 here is CASGYQPQHF. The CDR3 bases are TGTGCCAGCGGCTATCAGCCCCAGCATTTT.